This T cell receptor (beta chain) was recovered during a study of T-cell reconstitution after alpha-beta-depleted transplantation in children. Findings of the study overall: Newly made T cells mostly supplied T-cell counts and diversity one year after transplant.

Comments on this clonotype: The antigen is undetermined.

The TCRbeta library was prepared with unique molecular identifiers. TCRdb called the PCR reads again in MiXCR, with one record for every CDR3 protein. The sample records hundreds of thousands of distinct CDR3 sequences, about an eighth being singletons. Germline assignment: CDR1 SGHAT and CDR2 FQNNGV. The CDR3 totals 18 residues. V shed 0 bases, J shed 3 bases, and the junction held 10 bases outside the gene matches. The material sequenced was PBMCs, mostly from graft donor cells, taken 360 days after TCRalphabeta/CD19-depleted stem cell transplant. This TCR derives from a male patient aged 10 to 17 who had a stem cell transplant for acute myeloid leukemia, so the T cells may come from the graft donor. The chain employs TRBV11-2 and TRBJ2-5, with 10 bases identical to TRBD2. CDR3 nucleotides: TGTGCCAGCAGCTTAGATCGGGGCCGGACTAGCGGCAAAGAGACCCAGTACTTC. Encoded protein: CASSLDRGRTSGKETQYF. The full variable domain, in which reference TRBV11-2 and TRBJ2-5 provide the parts outside the CDR3, is EAGVAQSPRYKIIEKRQSVAFWCNPISGHATLYWYQQILGQGPKLLIQFQNNGVVDDSQLPKDRFSAERLKGVDSTLKIQPAKLEDSAVYLCASSLDRGRTSGKETQYFGPGTRLLVL.